The TCR beta chain described here comes from a study of T-cell memory formation after mild COVID-19. A single record per CDR3 protein comes from TCRdb applying MiXCR to the 5' RACE reads. Here the sample spans roughly 620,000 distinct CDR3 sequences, about 20% being singletons. Per germline, CDR1 MGHDK and CDR2 SYGVNS. V was shortened by 3 bases and J by 5 bases, with 14 bases between the two germline ends. This CDR3 spans 15 amino acids. Points on this clonotype: Its antigen remains unidentified.

Broader study findings: Memory from before infection featured some responding clones, which suggests cross-reactive memory joined. Clones contracting day 15 to 85 were balanced CD4/CD8; later expanders leaned CD4+.

Sequenced material: PBMCs or a T cell subset sorted from them (not recorded which). The TCR comes from an adult woman who had mild COVID-19 (a few samples of this study predate the infection). Cell type and time point are not known. This chain connects TRBV25-1 to TRBJ2-1, with a possible D match to TRBD1 (6 bases). The CDR3 bases are TGTGCCAGCAGTGAGCCCGGGACAAAACACAATGAGCAGTTCTTC. Protein: CASSEPGTKHNEQFF. The full variable domain, in which reference TRBV25-1 and TRBJ2-1 provide the parts outside the CDR3, is EADIYQTPRYLVIGTGKKITLECSQTMGHDKMYWYQQDPGMELHLIHYSYGVNSTEKGDLSSESTVSRIRTEHFPLTLESARPSHTSQYLCASSEPGTKHNEQFFGPGTRLTVL.